The clone carrying this T cell receptor beta chain was counted many times. Gene-specific TRAV and TRBV primers were used for first-strand cDNA, covering alpha and beta chains. With a constant-region primer and a V-primer adapter, TCRs were subjected to roughly 20 PCR cycles of amplification. In TCRdb, the reads were re-called with MiXCR into one record per CDR3 protein. The sample has 65,000 to 95,000 distinct CDR3 sequences, under 20% seen once. This sample is drawn from a study of low-dose radiotherapy and immunotherapy resistance in tumors. The CDR3 is 15 residues long. Per the germline V gene, CDR1 is MNHNS and CDR2 is SASEGT. The junction had 11 bases not matched to a gene; V was cut back by 6 bases and J by 4 bases. Time point given: before trial treatment.

This sequence originates from a male donor with prostate cancer. The sequencing here drew on PBMCs, taken before treatment. The rearrangement joins TRBV6-1 to TRBJ2-5; TRBD2 matches at 7 bases. CDR3 DNA: TGTGCCAGCAGGCAACAGTTAAGCGGGGCAGAGACCCAGTACTTC. It specifies CASRQQLSGAETQYF.